Listed below are T cell receptor beta chains from one sample, sequenced in a study of CD8+ T cells in alopecia areata. This table comes from immunoSEQ multiplex PCR, and its TCRdb copy is limited to in-frame clones, with some not included. The table includes 150,000 to 200,000 clones, roughly half detected once. This sample comprised CD8+ T cells sorted from blood, obtained around week 53, from a patient treated with tofacitinib. All receptors come from a human donor with alopecia areata. The CDR3 runs from the conserved cysteine through the conserved F or W. D genes are given only for firm matches. Size is omitted from some rows. Given values are once, few, many or a class for expanded clones.

13	NA	NA	TRBV7-9	TRBJ1-1	TGTGCCAGCAGCTTAAGAGAGGGCGCTGAAGCTTTCTTT	CASSLREGAEAFF
17	TRBD1	NA	TRBV7-8	TRBJ2-2	TGTGCCAGCAGCTTTCTATCGTGGACAGGGAGTACCGGGGAGCTGTTTTTT	CASSFLSWTGSTGELFF
15	TRBD1	NA	TRBV4-3	TRBJ1-5	TGCGCCAGCAGCCAAGGGTGGACAGGGCGGCAGCCCCAGCATTTT	CASSQGWTGRQPQHF
12	NA	few	TRBV5-6	TRBJ2-1	TGTGCCAGCAGCTTCAATGGGGATGAGCAGTTCTTC	CASSFNGDEQFF
14	NA	few	TRBV30	TRBJ1-4	TGTGCCTGGAGCCCGGGGGCCCCGGATGAAAAACTGTTTTTT	CAWSPGAPDEKLFF
16	TRBD2	few	TRBV7-3	TRBJ2-1	TGTGCCAGCAGCTTAAAAGGGCTAGCGGGGATCAATGAGCAGTTCTTC	CASSLKGLAGINEQFF
14	NA	NA	TRBV9	TRBJ2-7	TGTGCCAGCAGCGCAGGGACGGATTCCTACGAGCAGTACTTC	CASSAGTDSYEQYF
12	NA	NA	TRBV30	TRBJ2-7	TGTGCCTGGAGTGCGGGGGCCTACGAGCAGTACTTC	CAWSAGAYEQYF
13	NA	NA	TRBV6-5	TRBJ1-2	TGTGCCATCAGTGAGGAGGACAGTGGCGGCTACACCTTC	CAISEEDSGGYTF
13	NA	few	TRBV11-2	TRBJ1-2	TGTGCCAGCAGCCCTGGACGGCCCCGGGGCTACACCTTC	CASSPGRPRGYTF
15	NA	NA	TRBV27	TRBJ2-1	TGTGCCAGCACCACCAGAGCGGATCTGAACAATGAGCAGTTCTTC	CASTTRADLNNEQFF
11	NA	few	TRBV7-2	TRBJ1-2	TGTGCCAGCAGCTTCAGTGTGGGCTACACCTTC	CASSFSVGYTF
16	NA	NA	TRBV29-1	TRBJ2-4	TGCAGCGTTGAGAAACGGGGAGGAGGGTCAAAAAACATTCAGTACTTC	CSVEKRGGGSKNIQYF
13	NA	NA	TRBV5-1	TRBJ1-1	TGCGCCAGCAGCTTGGTAGGGACCACTGAAGCTTTCTTT	CASSLVGTTEAFF
17	NA	few	TRBV29-1	TRBJ1-2	TGCAGCGTTGAAGAGGATACTCGAGGATTTTCGGACTATGGCTACACCTTC	CSVEEDTRGFSDYGYTF
14	NA	NA	TRBV27	TRBJ2-1	TGTGCCAGCAGTTTCTCGGGGGATTACAATGAGCAGTTCTTC	CASSFSGDYNEQFF
15	NA	NA	TRBV5-6	TRBJ2-3	TGTGCCAGCAGCTGGGGAACAAGCCGGGGGAATACGCAGTATTTT	CASSWGTSRGNTQYF
14	NA	NA	TRBV6-5	TRBJ2-7	TGTGCCATTAACCAACCGGGCCCTACCTACGAGCAGTACTTC	CAINQPGPTYEQYF
12	NA	NA	TRBV30	TRBJ2-7	TGTGCCTGGACCCAGGGGTCCTACGAGCAGTACTTC	CAWTQGSYEQYF
17	NA	NA	TRBV6-1	TRBJ2-7	TGTGCCAGCAGTGAAGGGGCCGAGGGACCGGGCTCCTACGAGCAGTACTTC	CASSEGAEGPGSYEQYF
13	TRBD1	NA	TRBV7-9	TRBJ2-1	TGTGCCAGCAGCAAGGGACAGAATAATGAGCAGTTCTTC	CASSKGQNNEQFF
13	NA	many	TRBV13	TRBJ2-7	TGTGCCAGCAGCTTAGGAGGGAACTACGAGCAGTACTTC	CASSLGGNYEQYF
14	TRBD1	NA	TRBV27	TRBJ1-4	TGTGCCGCCGGAGAGCGACAGGGACTGGAAAAACTGTTTTTT	CAAGERQGLEKLFF
17	TRBD2	few	TRBV5-4	TRBJ2-1	TGTGCCAGCACTAGACTAGCGGGGTTGAGCTCCTACAATGAGCAGTTCTTC	CASTRLAGLSSYNEQFF
14	NA	NA	TRBV2	TRBJ2-7	TGTGCCAGCGATGACAGGACAAGCTCCTACGAGCAGTACTTC	CASDDRTSSYEQYF
17	NA	NA	TRBV5-4	TRBJ2-1	TGTGCCAGCAGCCGTTGGGGAAGACGTGACCTCTACAATGAGCAGTTCTTC	CASSRWGRRDLYNEQFF
14	TRBD2	NA	TRBV10-3	TRBJ2-7	TGTGCCATCAGTGAGCCGGGACTAGTCTCCGAGCAGTACTTC	CAISEPGLVSEQYF
15	NA	NA	TRBV27	TRBJ2-2	TGTGCCAGCAGTCGTTATGTGGGACCCTCCGGGGAGCTGTTTTTT	CASSRYVGPSGELFF
12	NA	NA	TRBV2	TRBJ2-1	TGTGCCAGGGTAAGCTCCTACAATGAGCAGTTCTTC	CARVSSYNEQFF
15	NA	NA	TRBV27	TRBJ1-5	TGTGCCAGCTCCAGTATGGGGTACAGCAATCAGCCCCAGCATTTT	CASSSMGYSNQPQHF
15	NA	once	TRBV7-9	TRBJ2-5	TGTGCCAGCAGCTTAGCTCGAGCGGGCCAAGAGACCCAGTACTTC	CASSLARAGQETQYF
15	NA	NA	TRBV29-1	TRBJ1-2	TGCAGCGTTCATCGGACACAAACTCCTAACTATGGCTACACCTTC	CSVHRTQTPNYGYTF
15	NA	few	TRBV9	TRBJ1-1	TGTGCCAGCAGCGTAGGGATGGGGGATAACACTGAAGCTTTCTTT	CASSVGMGDNTEAFF
13	NA	NA	TRBV30	TRBJ2-3	TGTGCCTGGAGTGTAGCCGCGCCAGATACGCAGTATTTT	CAWSVAAPDTQYF
12	TRBD1	NA	TRBV29-1	TRBJ2-4	TGCAGCGTTGAAACAGGGGGGAACATTCAGTACTTC	CSVETGGNIQYF
13	NA	NA	TRBV5-6	TRBJ2-5	TGTGCCAGCTGCTCGAACCTCCAAGAGACCCAGTACTTC	CASCSNLQETQYF
12	NA	few	TRBV6-1	TRBJ1-2	TGTGCCAGCGCCCTCACCCAGGGTGGCTACACCTTC	CASALTQGGYTF
13	NA	NA	TRBV4-3	TRBJ2-5	TGCGCCAGCAGCCAAGATTGGGAAGAGACCCAGTACTTC	CASSQDWEETQYF
15	NA	NA	TRBV27	TRBJ2-7	TGTGCCAGCAGTTTACGTCGTGGGGCAGGGCGCGAGCAGTACTTC	CASSLRRGAGREQYF
16	NA	NA	TRBV12-5	TRBJ2-2	TGTGCTAGTGGTCTACCCTCGGTGCGAGGAACCGGGGAGCTGTTTTTT	CASGLPSVRGTGELFF